A selection of T cell receptor beta chains follows, all from one sample in a study of T cell changes during pregnancy in multiple sclerosis. The data were produced by immunoSEQ multiplex PCR, yet TCRdb's version contains in-frame clones alone and is incomplete. The profile shows about 69,000 clones, about 91% of them singletons. The material sequenced was CD4+ T cells from peripheral blood mononuclear cells, taken in the third trimester of pregnancy. The receptors were sampled from a female donor in good health, enrolled as a control in a pregnancy study. The CDR3 runs from the conserved cysteine through the conserved F or W. D genes are given only for firm matches. Clone size, where shown, is once, few, many, or a class for clones that have expanded.

size: -
D: -
V: TRBV7-2
J: TRBJ2-7
DNA: TGTGCCAGCAGCTCCGGGATTTACGAGCAGTACTTC
CDR3: CASSSGIYEQYF

size: -
D: TRBD1
V: TRBV18
J: TRBJ1-2
DNA: TGTGCCAGCTCACCAGGACAGGACCTATATGGCTACACCTTC
CDR3: CASSPGQDLYGYTF

size: -
D: -
V: TRBV7-9
J: TRBJ1-4
DNA: TGTGCCAGCAGCTTGAGAGCGGGGAATGAAAAACTGTTTTTT
CDR3: CASSLRAGNEKLFF

size: few
D: -
V: TRBV5-4
J: TRBJ2-7
DNA: TGTGCCAGCAGCTTGGCAGGGTCCAGCTCCTACGAGCAGTACTTC
CDR3: CASSLAGSSSYEQYF

size: -
D: -
V: TRBV30
J: TRBJ1-6
DNA: TGTGCCTGCAGGAGGGGCGCGGGATCCTATAATTCACCCCTCCACTTT
CDR3: CACRRGAGSYNSPLHF

size: -
D: -
V: TRBV6-5
J: TRBJ2-1
DNA: TGTGCCAGCGGCCGGGACTTCGGTGTTTACAATGAGCAGTTCTTC
CDR3: CASGRDFGVYNEQFF

size: -
D: TRBD1
V: TRBV5-3
J: TRBJ1-1
DNA: TGTGCCAGAAGCTTCAGGGGGCGAGGGAACACTGAAGCTTTCTTT
CDR3: CARSFRGRGNTEAFF

size: -
D: -
V: TRBV7-3
J: TRBJ1-2
DNA: TGTGCCAGCAGCTTACTCGGGGATCCCTATGGCTACACCTTC
CDR3: CASSLLGDPYGYTF

size: once
D: TRBD1
V: TRBV19
J: TRBJ1-3
DNA: TGTGCCAGTAGGGTGGGACAGGGTGCGGGAAACACCATATATTTT
CDR3: CASRVGQGAGNTIYF

size: -
D: -
V: TRBV4-3
J: TRBJ2-3
DNA: TGCGCCAGCAGCGGGGGGGCCGGAGATACGCAGTATTTT
CDR3: CASSGGAGDTQYF

size: -
D: TRBD2
V: TRBV7-2
J: TRBJ2-1
DNA: TGTGCCAGCAGCCCCGGGACTAGCGGCAATGAGCAGTTCTTC
CDR3: CASSPGTSGNEQFF

size: -
D: -
V: TRBV7-3
J: TRBJ1-1
DNA: TGTGCCAGCAGCCCTACAGCTAACACTGAAGCTTTCTTT
CDR3: CASSPTANTEAFF

size: -
D: -
V: TRBV9
J: TRBJ1-5
DNA: TGTGCCAGCAGCGTAGATGGGCAGGGCGGCCAGCCCCAGCATTTT
CDR3: CASSVDGQGGQPQHF

size: -
D: TRBD1
V: TRBV5-4
J: TRBJ1-5
DNA: TGTGCCACCCAAATCGGACAGGGGATCAATCAGCCCCAGCATTTT
CDR3: CATQIGQGINQPQHF

size: -
D: -
V: TRBV18
J: TRBJ1-2
DNA: TGTGCCAGCTCACCGGCCAGGGACTATGGCTACACCTTC
CDR3: CASSPARDYGYTF

size: -
D: -
V: TRBV14
J: TRBJ1-1
DNA: TGTGCCAGCAGCCACTTTACAGGGGAAGCTTTCTTT
CDR3: CASSHFTGEAFF

size: -
D: -
V: TRBV6-5
J: TRBJ1-1
DNA: TGTGCCAGCAGTCCGGTAGGGGTCGGCACTGAAGCTTTCTTT
CDR3: CASSPVGVGTEAFF

size: -
D: -
V: TRBV2
J: TRBJ2-5
DNA: TGTGCCAGCAGGCCCCTAGCGCTCCTCGAGACCCAGTACTTC
CDR3: CASRPLALLETQYF

size: -
D: TRBD1
V: TRBV19
J: TRBJ1-6
DNA: TGTGCCAGTAGTATCCTGGACAGGGATAATTCACCCCTCCACTTT
CDR3: CASSILDRDNSPLHF

size: -
D: -
V: TRBV6-5
J: TRBJ1-2
DNA: TGTGCCAGCAGCCCAACAGGGTATGGCTACACCTTC
CDR3: CASSPTGYGYTF

size: -
D: TRBD1
V: TRBV6-5
J: TRBJ1-5
DNA: TGTGCCAGCAGTTACACTACAGGGGGAGGTCAGCCCCAGCATTTT
CDR3: CASSYTTGGGQPQHF

size: -
D: -
V: TRBV6-1
J: TRBJ1-6
DNA: TGTGCCAGCAGTGACGCAGGTGTAGATTCACCCCTCCACTTT
CDR3: CASSDAGVDSPLHF

size: -
D: TRBD1
V: TRBV7-9
J: TRBJ1-1
DNA: TGTGCCAGCAGCTCATTAGACAGGGGGCAGGCTGAAGCTTTCTTT
CDR3: CASSSLDRGQAEAFF

size: once
D: -
V: TRBV9
J: TRBJ2-2
DNA: TGCGCCAGCAGCGTCAGCAACAGGAACACCGGGGAGCTGTTTTTT
CDR3: CASSVSNRNTGELFF

size: -
D: -
V: TRBV19
J: TRBJ1-2
DNA: TGTGCCAGTAGTACCTACCACAGGGATCGTGGCTATGGCTACACCTTC
CDR3: CASSTYHRDRGYGYTF

size: -
D: -
V: TRBV2
J: TRBJ2-3
DNA: TGTGCCAGCAGCAGCAGGGCGGTTTTAACAGATACGCAGTATTTT
CDR3: CASSSRAVLTDTQYF

size: -
D: TRBD1
V: TRBV2
J: TRBJ1-5
DNA: TGTGCCAGCAGTGATTACAGGGGCGCGCAGCCCCAGCATTTT
CDR3: CASSDYRGAQPQHF

size: -
D: -
V: TRBV19
J: TRBJ1-2
DNA: TGTGCCAGTAGTACGGACAGCCCCCATTATGGCTACACCTTC
CDR3: CASSTDSPHYGYTF

size: -
D: -
V: TRBV6-5
J: TRBJ2-7
DNA: TGTGCCAGCAGGGTTGGGCAGAGCTACGAGCAGTACTTC
CDR3: CASRVGQSYEQYF

size: -
D: TRBD1
V: TRBV9
J: TRBJ1-3
DNA: TGTGCCAGCAGCGAATCTCCGGGACAGACCTCTGGAAACACCATATATTTT
CDR3: CASSESPGQTSGNTIYF

size: -
D: -
V: TRBV11-2
J: TRBJ1-3
DNA: TGTGCCAGCAGCTTAGGACAGATCTCTGGAAACACCATATATTTT
CDR3: CASSLGQISGNTIYF

size: -
D: -
V: TRBV6-5
J: TRBJ1-4
DNA: TGTGCCAGCAGTTACTCGCGGGGAGGGGCGGGTGAAAAACTGTTTTTT
CDR3: CASSYSRGGAGEKLFF

size: -
D: -
V: TRBV14
J: TRBJ1-2
DNA: TGTGCCAGCAGATTGGACAGTAACTATGGCTACACCTTC
CDR3: CASRLDSNYGYTF

size: -
D: -
V: TRBV5-5
J: TRBJ1-1
DNA: TGTGCCAGCAGCTTCGGGGGGTACGACACTGAAGCTTTCTTT
CDR3: CASSFGGYDTEAFF

size: -
D: -
V: TRBV6-1
J: TRBJ2-3
DNA: TGTGCCAGCAGTGCAGGGGTGCCCCCACAGTATTTT
CDR3: CASSAGVPPQYF

size: -
D: -
V: TRBV7-9
J: TRBJ2-2
DNA: TGTGCCAGCAGCCAGGGACAGAACACCGGGGAGCTGTTTTTT
CDR3: CASSQGQNTGELFF

size: once
D: -
V: TRBV5-4
J: TRBJ2-5
DNA: TGTGCCAGCAGCTTGGAACCATCAGAAGAGACCCAGTACTTC
CDR3: CASSLEPSEETQYF

size: -
D: -
V: TRBV7-8
J: TRBJ2-5
DNA: TGTGCCAGCAGCCCCGCGGCGGCGAACCAAGAGACCCAGTACTTC
CDR3: CASSPAAANQETQYF

size: few
D: -
V: TRBV5-6
J: TRBJ1-4
DNA: TGTGCCAGCAGCCTCACCGGGAAACATAATGAAAAACTGTTTTTT
CDR3: CASSLTGKHNEKLFF

size: -
D: -
V: TRBV11-2
J: TRBJ2-1
DNA: TGTGCCAGCAGCTTAGGTGGCAGGGGCCGGACCTACAATGAGCAGTTCTTC
CDR3: CASSLGGRGRTYNEQFF

size: -
D: -
V: TRBV6-5
J: TRBJ1-2
DNA: TGTGCCAGCAGTTCAACGACAGCATTAATCTCCTATGGCTACACCTTC
CDR3: CASSSTTALISYGYTF

size: once
D: -
V: TRBV30
J: TRBJ1-1
DNA: TGTGCCTGGATTGCAGGGGTTATGGCAACTGAAGCTTTCTTT
CDR3: CAWIAGVMATEAFF

size: once
D: TRBD2
V: TRBV4-2
J: TRBJ2-5
DNA: TGTGCCAGTCAACACGGGACTAGCAACCAAGAGACCCAGTACTTC
CDR3: CASQHGTSNQETQYF

size: -
D: TRBD2
V: TRBV7-2
J: TRBJ2-7
DNA: TGTGCCAGCAGCTTAAGTCCTAGCGGACTAGCCTACGAGCAGTACTTC
CDR3: CASSLSPSGLAYEQYF

size: -
D: -
V: TRBV6-5
J: TRBJ1-4
DNA: TGTGCCAGCAGTTCCTCCGGCTTGAGGGAAAAACTGTTTTTT
CDR3: CASSSSGLREKLFF

size: few
D: TRBD1
V: TRBV7-9
J: TRBJ1-1
DNA: TGTGCCAGCAGCTTCAATAGACAGGGCTCAGCTTTCTTT
CDR3: CASSFNRQGSAFF

size: -
D: TRBD1
V: TRBV6-4
J: TRBJ1-4
DNA: TGTGCCAGCAGTCCCAGGGGGCAAGGGGAAGAAAAACTGTTTTTT
CDR3: CASSPRGQGEEKLFF

size: -
D: -
V: TRBV30
J: TRBJ1-2
DNA: TGTGCCTGGAGTGTCGGACAATATGGCTACACCTTC
CDR3: CAWSVGQYGYTF

size: once
D: -
V: TRBV5-6
J: TRBJ2-5
DNA: TGTGCCAGCTCCACGGTAACGGTCCAAGAGACCCAGTACTTC
CDR3: CASSTVTVQETQYF

size: -
D: TRBD1
V: TRBV4-2
J: TRBJ1-1
DNA: TGTGCCAGCAGCCTCCGACAGGGGGCAGGAAAGACTGAAGCTTTCTTT
CDR3: CASSLRQGAGKTEAFF

size: -
D: -
V: TRBV9
J: TRBJ2-1
DNA: TGTGCCAGCAGCCTCCTCGCTAGCGCCACAAATGAGCAGTTCTTC
CDR3: CASSLLASATNEQFF

size: -
D: TRBD2
V: TRBV7-2
J: TRBJ2-5
DNA: TGTGCCAGCAGCTACCCCGGGACTACATACCGAGAGACCCAGTACTTC
CDR3: CASSYPGTTYRETQYF

size: -
D: TRBD2
V: TRBV11-3
J: TRBJ2-5
DNA: TGTGCCAGCAGCTCTTCTTACCGGACTAGCGGAGAAGAGACCCAGTACTTC
CDR3: CASSSSYRTSGEETQYF

size: -
D: TRBD1
V: TRBV18
J: TRBJ1-2
DNA: TGTGCCAGCTCACCATGGACAGGGGGTGGCTACACCTTC
CDR3: CASSPWTGGGYTF

size: once
D: -
V: TRBV7-2
J: TRBJ2-5
DNA: TGTGCCAGCAGCTTAGCGTTAACAGTATCCCAAGAGACCCAGTACTTC
CDR3: CASSLALTVSQETQYF